The 9 T cell receptor beta chains reported below all come from one sample, sequenced in a study of CD8+CD57+ T cells in acquired aplastic anemia. TCR beta VDJ and CDR3 profiling used genomic DNA as template. MiXCR, applied by TCRdb to the reads, yields one record per CDR3 protein. Among 200,000 or so distinct CDR3 sequences listed, under 55% were seen once. The patients chosen for sequencing had shown expansion of CD8+CD57+ cells (detected by flow cytometry). Sequencing input: sorted CD4+, CD8+, or CD8+CD57+ T cells (not recorded which) from PBMCs. These receptors came from a human donor with aplastic anemia.

J is TRBJ1-4 and V is TRBV2; the D gene is possibly TRBD1 (5 bases). The CDR3 contains 14 residues. From germline, CDR1 is SNHLY and CDR2 FYNNEI. V was clipped by 3 bases and J by 5 bases, with 10 bases between them. The CDR3 DNA sequence: TGTGCCAGCAGTGACCAGGGAAAAAATGAAAAACTGTTTTTT. Its translation is CASSDQGKNEKLFF.

The chain couples TRBV3-1 to TRBJ1-1; no definite D call. V was shortened by 1 base and J by 1 base, with 7 bases between the two germline ends. Germline V gene data show CDR1 as LGHDT and CDR2 as YNNKEL (reference sequence). This CDR3 contains 14 residues. CDR3 bases: TGTGCCAGCAGCCAAGTACGCAGGAACACTGAAGCTTTCTTT. Its translation is CASSQVRRNTEAFF.

A word on this clonotype: At one of its ends the junction is not consistent with the germline gene, which may arise from a read error. The chain combines TRBV10-3 with TRBJ2-1; D remains unclear. Germline CDR1 is ENHRY and CDR2 is SYGVKD. CDR3 length: 16 residues. CDR3 DNA: TGTGCCAGCAGTCGTCTTACCCCGAGGACCTACAATGAGCAGTTCTTC. Translation: CASSRLTPRTYNEQFF.

On this clonotype: A read error is possible here, since a much larger clone lies one base away. The rearrangement links TRBV13 to TRBJ1-4; tentatively, D is TRBD1 (6 bases). The CDR3 totals 17 residues. The germline V gene has CDR1 PRHDT and CDR2 FYEKMQ (reference sequence). The CDR3 coding sequence is TGTGCCAGCAGCTTAGGCCAGGGGAGCACAACTAATGAAGAACTGTTTTTT. Amino acid sequence: CASSLGQGSTTNEELFF.

This clonotype has ten or more counts. The chain joins TRBV20-1 to TRBJ2-5, with 7 bases aligning to TRBD1. The CDR3 consists of 15 residues. J lost 2 bases, V lost 1 base, and 7 bases had no gene match. CDR1 DFQATT and CDR2 SNEGSKA come from the germline V gene (reference sequence). This CDR3 reads CSARGATGAQETQYF. The CDR3 nucleotides are TGCAGTGCTAGAGGCGCAACAGGGGCACAAGAGACCCAGTACTTC.

This clonotype was recorded at least ten times. V is TRBV7-9 and J is TRBJ1-2, with a weak D call TRBD1 (6 bases). The germline V gene encodes CDR1 SEHNR and CDR2 FQNEAQ (reference sequence). The CDR3 contains 16 residues. V lost 5 bases and J 2 bases, leaving 18 bases between the germline ends. CDR3 residues: CASSTSGGPGNYGYTF. CDR3 DNA: TGTGCCAGCAGCACAAGCGGGGGGCCAGGCAACTATGGCTACACCTTC.

The sample holds many counts of this clonotype. The chain links TRBV5-1 to TRBJ1-2; no definite D call. CDR1 SGHRS and CDR2 YFSETQ come from the germline V gene. The CDR3 contains 14 residues. V was pared by 0 bases and J by 6 bases, with 12 bases between. The CDR3 here is CASSLGTPPDGYTF. CDR3 coding DNA: TGCGCCAGCAGCTTGGGGACGCCACCGGATGGCTACACCTTC.

This clonotype has a handful of counts. A much larger clone is a single base away; this may be a read error. V usage is TRBV9 and J usage is TRBJ2-5; 7 bases fit TRBD2. The germline V gene encodes CDR1 SGDLS and CDR2 YYNGEE. The CDR3 contains 14 residues. J gave up 9 bases and V 3 bases, and 11 bases lay outside the gene matches. The CDR3 region has the DNA TGTGCCAGCAGCGCCCGGGGAGGGACTCCGGCCCAGTACTTC. It encodes CASSARGGTPAQYF.

Notes on this clonotype: Its ends do not fully match the called genes, so a read error is possible. V and J are TRBV7-9 and TRBJ2-7, with D possibly matching TRBD1 (5 bases). This CDR3 comprises 15 residues. Germline CDR1 SEHNR, CDR2 FQNEAQ (reference sequence). The CDR3 coding sequence is TGTGCCAGCAGCTTGGGGTGGAAGGGGTCCTACGAGCAGTGCTTC. Its translation is CASSLGWKGSYEQCF.